Following are 28 T cell receptor beta chains from one sample sequenced in a study of blood T cell repertoires in COVID-19. Profiled with immunoSEQ multiplex PCR; TCRdb holds only in-frame clones, not every one. The sample has 65,000 to 90,000 clones, nearly 85% seen once. Input material: peripheral blood. These receptors were obtained from a woman aged 80 or over with acute or convalescent COVID-19.

The chain carries TRBV7-2 and TRBJ2-7; 7 bases are shared with TRBD2. The germline V gene has CDR1 SGHTA and CDR2 FQGNSA. The CDR3 contains 16 residues. V gave up 1 base and J gave up 6 bases; unmatched junction bases: 12. The CDR3 DNA reads TGTGCCAGCAGCTTAGAGGTCGGGAGGCCGTCTGCCGAGCAGTACTTC. This translates into CASSLEVGRPSAEQYF.

The chain joins TRBV24-1 to TRBJ2-1; 14 bases are a match to TRBD2. The V segment lost 4 bases and the J segment 5 bases; nucleotides outside the gene matches: 9. Germline V gives CDR1 KGHDR, CDR2 SFDVKD. CDR3 length equals 18 residues. The CDR3 DNA follows: TGTGCCACCAGTGAATCGGGACTAGCGGGAGAAAGAAACAATGAGCAGTTCTTC. It encodes CATSESGLAGERNNEQFF.

This clone turned up a few times. This chain links TRBV7-9 with TRBJ1-6; D gene uncertain. The V gene lost 5 bases and the J gene lost 7 bases, with 12 bases spanning the gap. Germline-derived CDR1 and CDR2 are SEHNR and FQNEAQ (reference sequence). This CDR3 has 14 amino acids. The chain's CDR3 is CASSNYGLNSPLHF. Written as DNA, the CDR3 is TGTGCCAGCAGCAATTACGGACTCAATTCACCCCTCCACTTT.

The V and J genes are TRBV7-2 and TRBJ2-3; 12 bases agree with TRBD2. The junction had 5 bases not matched to a gene; V was cut back by 4 bases and J by 6 bases. The germline gives CDR1 SGHTA, CDR2 FQGNSA. CDR3 length: 15 residues. The CDR3 region is CASSSTSGRRDTQYF. The DNA for the CDR3 is TGTGCCAGCAGCTCGACTAGCGGGAGAAGGGATACGCAGTATTTT.

V is TRBV28 and J is TRBJ1-2, with D perhaps TRBD1 (5 bases). The CDR3 spans 12 residues. The germline V gene has CDR1 MDHEN and CDR2 SYDVKM. The chain's CDR3 is CATGLGGYGYTF. The CDR3 DNA reads as TGTGCTACGGGGTTGGGGGGCTATGGCTACACCTTC.

V is TRBV5-6 and J is TRBJ1-2, with D unclear. Trimming removed 4 bases from V and 0 bases from J, with 10 bases in between. CDR1 is SGHDT and CDR2 is YYEEEE in the germline V gene. The CDR3 is 14 amino acids. Here the CDR3 DNA reads TGTGCCAGCAGCCAGCCCGGAGCTAACTATGGCTACACCTTC. Translated, it gives CASSQPGANYGYTF. Together with reference TRBV5-6 and TRBJ1-2, the CDR3 gives the full variable domain: DAGVTQSPTHLIKTRGQQVTLRCSPKSGHDTVSWYQQALGQGPQFIFQYYEEEERQRGNFPDRFSGHQFPNYSSELNVNALLLGDSALYLCASSQPGANYGYTFGSGTRLTVV.

The chain combines TRBV5-1 with TRBJ1-1; no firm D call. From germline, CDR1 is SGHRS and CDR2 YFSETQ. The CDR3 length is 16 residues. Trimming took off 4 bases at V and 0 bases at J, with 16 bases between the two ends. CDR3 sequence reads: CASSLTGIDMNTEAFF. CDR3 nucleotide sequence: TGCGCCAGCAGCCTAACCGGGATCGATATGAACACTGAAGCTTTCTTT.

A remark on this clone: Different DNA sequences within this sample yield the same CDR3. V gene TRBV9 combines with J gene TRBJ2-7, with 10 bases lining up with TRBD2. Trimming took 0 bases from V and 0 from J; bases not matched to a gene: 3. The CDR3 contains 16 residues. The germline V gene encodes CDR1 SGDLS and CDR2 YYNGEE. The DNA for the CDR3 is TGTGCCAGCAGCGTAGACCCTAGCGGGAGCTCCTACGAGCAGTACTTC. Translation: CASSVDPSGSSYEQYF.

The rearrangement links TRBV24-1 to TRBJ1-2; 10 positions match TRBD1. Germline loops: CDR1 KGHDR, CDR2 SFDVKD. Germline trimming cut 5 bases from V and 3 bases from J; bases unmatched to any gene: 5. The CDR3 extends over 15 amino acids. The CDR3 DNA reads TGTGCCACCAGTGGATTGACAGGGGGCTACTATGGCTACACCTTC. This gives the protein CATSGLTGGYYGYTF.

V is TRBV12-3 or TRBV12-4 and J is TRBJ2-7; D is unresolved. Deletions cut 5 bases from V and 4 bases from J, with 6 bases between. The length of the CDR3 is 11 residues. In nucleotides, the CDR3 is TGTGCCAGCAGTACGGGTTACGAGCAGTACTTC. Encoded protein: CASSTGYEQYF.

In its sample, this clone was seen once. J is TRBJ2-1 and V is TRBV27; D may be TRBD1 (5 bases). Germline CDR1 and CDR2: MNHEY and SMNVEV (reference sequence). The CDR3 has 15 residues. V lost 5 bases and J 2 bases, leaving 13 bases between the germline ends. This CDR3 reads CASSPRQNTYNEQFF. DNA of the CDR3: TGTGCCAGCAGTCCCCGACAGAATACCTACAATGAGCAGTTCTTC.

This chain joins TRBV28 and TRBJ1-5, with 9 bases matching TRBD1. Germline CDR1 MDHEN, CDR2 SYDVKM. V trimming: 6 bases; J trimming: 6 bases; junction bases outside the gene matches: 9. This CDR3 region has 15 residues. The CDR3 sequence is CASSRPGTGIQPQHF. CDR3 in DNA: TGTGCCAGCAGCCGCCCCGGGACAGGGATTCAGCCCCAGCATTTT. The variable domain in full, with the rest retrieved from reference TRBV28 and TRBJ1-5, is DVKVTQSSRYLVKRTGEKVFLECVQDMDHENMFWYRQDPGLGLRLIYFSYDVKMKEKGDIPEGYSVSREKKERFSLILESASTNQTSMYLCASSRPGTGIQPQHFGDGTRLSIL.

J is TRBJ2-3 and V is TRBV5-1; TRBD2 agrees at 8 bases. The CDR3 contains 15 residues. V was pared by 1 base and J by 6 bases, with 7 bases of the junction left unmatched. Germline-derived CDR1 and CDR2 are SGHRS and YFSETQ. In DNA, the CDR3 is TGCGCCAGCAGCTTGAACGGGAGGGCTATGGATACGCAGTATTTT. Encoded protein: CASSLNGRAMDTQYF.

There are a few counts of this clone. This CDR3 reads CASSPGGGLLHEQYF. The CDR3 DNA reads TGCGCCAGCAGCCCCGGCGGCGGGTTACTCCACGAGCAGTACTTC. V gene TRBV5-1 combines with J gene TRBJ2-7, with a weak D call TRBD2 (5 bases). Germline V gives CDR1 SGHRS, CDR2 YFSETQ. The ends were cut back, 4 bases at V and 5 bases at J, with 19 bases in the middle. CDR3 length: 15 amino acids.

This clone has a single count. The chain combines TRBV15 with TRBJ1-4; the D gene is possibly TRBD1 (5 bases). The CDR3 sequence is 18 residues long. Germline CDR1 reads LNHNV; CDR2 reads YYDKDF (reference sequence). V lost 2 bases and J 6 bases, leaving 22 bases between the germline ends. CDR3: CATSRNSYQRGGDEKLFF. Written as DNA, the CDR3 is TGTGCCACCAGCAGAAATAGTTACCAGAGGGGCGGGGATGAAAAACTGTTTTTT. The whole variable domain, filled in from reference TRBV15 and TRBJ1-4, reads DAMVIQNPRYQVTQFGKPVTLSCSQTLNHNVMYWYQQKSSQAPKLLFHYYDKDFNNEADTPDNFQSRRPNTSFCFLDIRSPGLGDTAMYLCATSRNSYQRGGDEKLFFGSGTQLSVL.

The chain combines TRBV24-1 with TRBJ2-5, with unresolved D. Trimming took off 1 base at V and 7 bases at J, with 6 bases between the two ends. Germline CDR1 reads KGHDR; CDR2 reads SFDVKD. CDR3 length: 12 residues. CDR3 in DNA: TGTGCCACCAGTGATTTTGTCGGGACCCAGTACTTC. Protein sequence: CATSDFVGTQYF.

CDR3: CASSLHREYEQYF. The CDR3 nucleotides are TGTGCCAGCAGTCTACACAGGGAGTACGAGCAGTACTTC. The chain recombines TRBV7-8 with TRBJ2-7; D perhaps matches TRBD1 (6 bases). The CDR3 has 13 residues. Trimming removed 6 bases at V and 4 bases at J, with 13 bases between. Germline CDR1 reads SGHVS; CDR2 reads FQNEAQ.

With respect to this clone: The identical CDR3 is also encoded by other nucleotide sequences in the sample. The V gene is TRBV12-3 or TRBV12-4, the J gene TRBJ1-2, with D unclear. V lost 1 base, J lost 4 bases, and 7 bases lay in between. The CDR3 sequence is 13 residues long. The CDR3 reads CASSLGQAYGYTF. DNA of the CDR3: TGTGCCAGCAGTTTAGGGCAGGCCTATGGCTACACCTTC.

This chain links TRBV27 with TRBJ1-4; D gene unclear. The CDR3 is made up of 14 amino acids. CDR1 MNHEY and CDR2 SMNVEV come from the germline V gene (reference sequence). The V end was cut by 4 bases, the J end by 1 base, with 7 bases between. In DNA, the CDR3 is TGTGCCAGCAGTTCGAGCGGAACTAATGAAAAACTGTTTTTT. Translation: CASSSSGTNEKLFF.

The chain employs TRBV19 and TRBJ1-1; no firm D call. V was shortened by 7 bases and J by 3 bases, with 9 bases between the two germline ends. Germline lookup yields CDR1 LNHDA and CDR2 SQIVND (reference sequence). The CDR3 runs to 12 residues. In nucleotides, the CDR3 is TGTGCCAGTACCTGGGCTGACACTGAAGCTTTCTTT. Translating gives CASTWADTEAFF. Full variable domain (missing parts from reference TRBV19 and TRBJ1-1): DGGITQSPKYLFRKEGQNVTLSCEQNLNHDAMYWYRQDPGQGLRLIYYSQIVNDFQKGDIAEGYSVSREKKESFPLTVTSAQKNPTAFYLCASTWADTEAFFGQGTRLTVV.

The gene calls are TRBV27 and TRBJ2-7; 10 bases align to TRBD1. The J segment lost 2 bases and the V segment lost 0 bases, leaving 13 bases of the junction unmatched. The CDR3 consists of 19 residues. Germline CDR1 is MNHEY and CDR2 is SMNVEV (reference sequence). CDR3 sequence (DNA): TGTGCCAGCAGTTTATCGCCGGGACAGGGGTTTGGTGGTCCCTACGAGCAGTACTTC. This gives the protein CASSLSPGQGFGGPYEQYF.

J is TRBJ1-6 and V is TRBV6-1; D is uncertain. The CDR3 has 13 amino acids. Germline V gives CDR1 MNHNS, CDR2 SASEGT. Trimming shortened V by 2 bases and J by 9 bases, and 8 bases separated the two germline ends. The CDR3 loop is CASSETRGSPLHF. The CDR3 DNA sequence: TGTGCCAGCAGTGAAACCCGGGGTTCACCCCTCCACTTT.

This rearrangement joins TRBV5-4 to TRBJ2-3; 9 bases match TRBD1. CDR1 is SGHNT and CDR2 is YYREEE in the germline V gene (reference sequence). After removal of 1 base from V and 4 bases from J, the junction contained 7 bases not matched to a gene. The CDR3 contains 16 residues. For the CDR3, the DNA is TGTGCCAGCAGCTTGAAGTTGGGACAGGGCGCAGATACGCAGTATTTT. Encoded protein: CASSLKLGQGADTQYF.

V usage is TRBV6-6 and J usage is TRBJ2-3; 11 nucleotides line up with TRBD2. Germline values: CDR1 MNHNY, CDR2 SVGAGI (reference sequence). The CDR3 loop spans 15 amino acids. J was trimmed by 3 bases and V by 2 bases; bases with no gene match: 1. The CDR3 nucleotides are TGTGCCAGCAGTTACGGGACTAGCGGAACAGATACGCAGTATTTT. This sequence encodes CASSYGTSGTDTQYF.

The chain couples TRBV11-2 to TRBJ2-1; D unresolved. CDR3 size: 11 residues. Trimming took 5 bases from V and 8 from J, leaving 7 bases between them. Germline V CDR1 and CDR2: SGHAT, FQNNGV. The CDR3 reads CASSPRDEQFF. The DNA for the CDR3 is TGTGCCAGCAGCCCGCGCGATGAGCAGTTCTTC.

The chain links TRBV12-3 or TRBV12-4 to TRBJ1-3; D call uncertain. Between the trimmed V and J ends, which lost 6 bases and 7 bases, there was a span of 10 bases. The CDR3 spans 12 residues. The CDR3 bases are TGTGCCAGCAGGTCCCAGAGGAACACCATATATTTT. It yields the protein CASRSQRNTIYF.

V usage is TRBV19 and J usage is TRBJ1-5, with D unclear. The germline CDR1 and CDR2 sequences are LNHDA and SQIVND (reference sequence). This CDR3 is built from 12 residues. V was shortened by 6 bases and J by 5 bases, with 8 bases between the two germline ends. Here the CDR3 DNA reads TGTGCCAGTAGCCTCACGGATCAGCCCCAGCATTTT. Protein product: CASSLTDQPQHF.

The CDR3, as DNA: TGTGCCACCAGTGATAATAGCGGGGGGGACGATGAGCAGTTCTTC. Translation: CATSDNSGGDDEQFF. V usage is TRBV24-1 and J usage is TRBJ2-1; TRBD2 matches 11 bases. Germline V gives CDR1 KGHDR, CDR2 SFDVKD. The CDR3 has 15 residues. Trimming at V came to 3 bases and at J to 8 bases, leaving 5 bases not matched to a gene.